A single sample gave rise to the 10 T cell receptor beta chains below, sequenced in a study of Ad26.COV2.S vaccination and SARS-CoV-2 variants. The treatment denotes: around 19 received Ad26.COV2.S at low or high dose, single or two shots; several received placebo; per-sample allocation not given. Samples came from day 63 after the first vaccine or placebo injection. The protocol was immunoSEQ multiplex PCR, while the TCRdb copy is restricted to in-frame clones and leaves out a portion. The sample carries about 330,000 clones, roughly nine tenths recorded once. Source: peripheral blood, taken in a trial of Ad26.COV2.S vaccine versus placebo. These receptors originate from a person between 18 and 59 years old who received the Ad26.COV2.S COVID-19 vaccine or a placebo.

The chain employs TRBV18 and TRBJ1-4, with D uncertain. The CDR3 sequence is 15 residues long. V was cut by 1 base and J by 2 bases, with 8 bases left in between. Germline V lookup: CDR1 KGHSH, CDR2 LQKENI. CDR3 sequence: CASSPQGETNEKLFF. The CDR3 nucleotides read TGTGCCAGCTCACCACAGGGAGAGACTAATGAAAAACTGTTTTTT.

The chain carries TRBV4-3 and TRBJ1-6, with D maybe TRBD1 (5 bases). The germline V gene has CDR1 LGHNA and CDR2 YSLEER. The CDR3 is made up of 15 amino acids. V lost 0 bases and J lost 5, with 8 bases in between. The CDR3 protein is CASSQEEGDNSPLHF. CDR3 sequence (DNA): TGCGCCAGCAGCCAAGAGGAAGGGGATAATTCACCCCTCCACTTT.

This clone was counted between two and nine times. The J gene is TRBJ2-7, the V gene TRBV2; D is ambiguous. The CDR3 extends over 13 amino acids. Per the germline V gene, CDR1 is SNHLY and CDR2 is FYNNEI. The germline V and J ends were trimmed by 3 bases and 3 bases, with 9 bases remaining between them. CDR3 sequence: CASSDIQSYEQYF. The CDR3 nucleotides read TGTGCCAGCAGTGATATTCAGAGCTACGAGCAGTACTTC.

The chain recombines TRBV12-5 with TRBJ2-7, with D tentatively TRBD2 (5 bases). This CDR3 region has 17 residues. Germline lookup yields CDR1 LGHNT and CDR2 FRNRAP. Trimming took off 0 bases at V and 0 bases at J, with 15 bases between the two ends. CDR3 DNA sequence: TGTGCTAGTGGTTTGGTAGGTTTCGGGGTGAGCTCCTACGAGCAGTACTTC. Encoded protein: CASGLVGFGVSSYEQYF.

The chain employs TRBV21-1 and TRBJ2-7. TRBV21-1 is tagged as a pseudogene. This CDR3 contains 10 residues. CDR3 region: CAPAVYEQYF. CDR3 sequence (DNA): TGTGCCCCAGCTGTCTACGAGCAGTACTTC.

The gene calls are TRBV6-6 and TRBJ1-2, with 9 bases lining up with TRBD1. V lost 7 bases and J lost 3; bases outside the gene matches: 12. The CDR3 contains 16 residues. Germline-derived CDR1 and CDR2 are MNHNY and SVGAGI (reference sequence). CDR3 in DNA: TGTGCCAGCACCTCACAGGGGGCGACCCCTTACTATGGCTACACCTTC. Its protein is CASTSQGATPYYGYTF.

The chain is built from TRBV9 and TRBJ1-4, with D uncertain. V lost 2 bases and J 2 bases, leaving 19 bases between the germline ends. CDR3 length: 18 amino acids. From germline, CDR1 is SGDLS and CDR2 YYNGEE. The CDR3 reads CASSVGLWSPGTNEKLFF. CDR3 DNA: TGTGCCAGCAGCGTCGGCTTATGGTCGCCCGGGACTAATGAAAAACTGTTTTTT.

The chain uses TRBV19 and TRBJ1-2; TRBD1 aligns across 10 bases. The V gene's germline CDR1 is LNHDA and CDR2 SQIVND (reference sequence). This CDR3 spans 15 amino acids. V lost 0 bases to trimming and J lost 5 bases; unmatched junction nucleotides: 3. DNA of the CDR3: TGTGCCAGTAGTATAGAGGGGACAGGGGATTATGGCTACACCTTC. Protein sequence: CASSIEGTGDYGYTF.

This chain joins TRBV6-2 or TRBV6-3 and TRBJ2-3; 9 bases match TRBD2. Per germline, CDR1 MNHEY and CDR2 SVGEGT. The length of the CDR3 is 16 residues. The ends lost 6 bases at V and 7 bases at J; junction bases unmatched: 14. CDR3: CASSLFIGTSMNTQYF. CDR3 nucleotide sequence: TGTGCCAGCAGCCTCTTTATCGGGACTAGCATGAATACGCAGTATTTT.

This chain joins TRBV28 and TRBJ2-1, with TRBD2 identical over 7 bases. J was trimmed by 7 bases and V by 4 bases; bases with no gene match: 7. The CDR3 extends over 14 amino acids. Per the germline V gene, CDR1 is MDHEN and CDR2 is SYDVKM. CDR3 nucleotide sequence: TGTGCCAGCAGTTCAACGCGCGGGAGAAATGAGCAGTTCTTC. It yields the protein CASSSTRGRNEQFF.